These 31 T cell receptor beta chains were sequenced from one sample in a study of spatial heterogeneity in lung cancer. Time point here: sample taken at primary tumor resection. Unsorted whole RNA from tumor, nontumor lung or frozen PBMC underwent sequencing. MiXCR, applied by TCRdb to the 5' RACE reads, yields one record per CDR3 protein. The repertoire holds roughly 16,000 distinct CDR3 sequences, with over 20% as singletons. The specimen was PBMCs, collected at surgery. The receptors originated from a female donor with early-stage non-small cell lung cancer.

This clonotype was detected many times. A read error may produce the germline difference seen at one junction end. CDR3 DNA: TGCAGTGCTAGCCTCAGTCTGAACCCTGAAGCTTTCTTT. It specifies CSASLSLNPEAFF. The rearrangement links TRBV20-1 to TRBJ1-1; D is unresolved. CDR1 is DFQATT and CDR2 is SNEGSKA in the germline V gene (reference sequence). CDR3 length: 13 amino acids.

This clonotype has a count of ten or more. V usage is TRBV19 and J usage is TRBJ1-4, with TRBD1 matching over 7 bases. There are 15 residues in the CDR3. The junction had 4 bases not matched to a gene; V was cut back by 6 bases and J by 0 bases. Germline lookup yields CDR1 LNHDA and CDR2 SQIVND (reference sequence). The DNA for the CDR3 is TGTGCCAGTAGGAGGACAGGCGCAACTAATGAAAAACTGTTTTTT. It specifies CASRRTGATNEKLFF.

This clonotype has more than one count but fewer than ten. J is TRBJ2-1 and V is TRBV9, with TRBD1 identical over 9 bases. The length of the CDR3 is 15 residues. Trimming cost V 1 base and J 9 bases; bases outside gene matches: 8. Per germline, CDR1 SGDLS and CDR2 YYNGEE. CDR3 DNA: TGTGCCAGCAGCGTAACTTATACAGGGGGCGTTGAGCAGTTCTTC. This encodes CASSVTYTGGVEQFF.

This clonotype has at least ten counts. The chain joins TRBV7-2 to TRBJ1-2; D not resolved. The CDR3 runs 15 residues. Germline CDR1 SGHTA, CDR2 FQGNSA. With 1 base removed from V and 8 bases from J, the gap between germline ends came to 17 bases. The CDR3 region is CASSLGGGLEYGYTF. CDR3 sequence (DNA): TGTGCCAGCAGCTTAGGGGGAGGTTTGGAGTACGGCTACACCTTC.

Worth noting for this clonotype: The junction differs from germline at one of its ends, possibly a read error. This chain links TRBV20-1 with TRBJ2-1; 10 bases fit TRBD2. Germline CDR1 and CDR2: DFQATT and SNEGSKA (reference sequence). This CDR3 region has 13 residues. CDR3 in amino acids: CSARDLLAGALRF. In nucleotides, the CDR3 is TGCAGTGCTAGAGACCTTCTAGCGGGGGCCCTCAGGTTC.

V gene TRBV27 combines with J gene TRBJ2-2, with 8 bases fitting TRBD2. With V trimmed by 2 bases and J by 5 bases, 13 bases remained unmatched. Germline assignment: CDR1 MNHEY and CDR2 SMNVEV (reference sequence). This CDR3 comprises 18 residues. The DNA of the CDR3 is TGTGCCAGCAGTTTACGGGGTATAACGGGAGGGCCGACCGGGGAGCTGTTTTTT. Translating it yields CASSLRGITGGPTGELFF.

In this sample, this clonotype turned up many times. CDR3 in DNA: TGTGCCACCTCACCTAGCGGGAGGTCCCGAGGGGATACGCAGTATTTT. It yields the protein CATSPSGRSRGDTQYF. The gene calls are TRBV19 and TRBJ2-3, with TRBD2 identical over 11 bases. CDR1 is LNHDA, CDR2 SQIVND, per germline (reference sequence). The CDR3 has 16 residues. V shed 10 bases and J 6 bases; nucleotides not matched to a gene: 15.

By frequency in the sample, this clonotype is medium-sized. This chain links TRBV7-9 with TRBJ1-2; possibly TRBD1 for D (6 bases). Germline CDR1 reads SEHNR; CDR2 reads FQNEAQ (reference sequence). The CDR3 loop spans 15 amino acids. V was cut by 1 base and J by 3 bases, with 12 bases left in between. The DNA for the CDR3 is TGTGCCAGCAGCTTAGAAGGTTACAGGGACTATGGCTACACCTTC. It yields the protein CASSLEGYRDYGYTF.

This clonotype came up many times. The genes are TRBV18 and TRBJ2-6, with TRBD1 matching 9 bases. The trim removed 3 bases at V and 2 bases at J, leaving 2 bases unmatched. Germline-derived CDR1 and CDR2 are KGHSH and LQKENI. The CDR3 runs 16 residues. The CDR3 DNA reads as TGTGCCAGCTCACCCACAGGGGGCACTGGGGCCAACGTCCTGACTTTC. Its protein product is CASSPTGGTGANVLTF.

This clonotype was recorded at least ten times. This chain uses TRBV9 with TRBJ2-3; D not certain. The CDR3 totals 14 residues. V was shortened by 2 bases and J by 0 bases, with 7 bases between the two germline ends. Germline lookup yields CDR1 SGDLS and CDR2 YYNGEE. CDR3 loop: CASSVRSSTDTQYF. For the CDR3, the DNA is TGTGCCAGCAGCGTGAGATCTAGCACAGATACGCAGTATTTT.

Relative to its sample, this clonotype is medium-sized. The CDR3 region is CASSPGASGGFRGQYF. CDR3 nucleotides: TGTGCCAGCAGCCCCGGGGCTAGCGGGGGGTTCCGGGGGCAGTACTTC. The chain combines TRBV7-2 with TRBJ2-7; 11 nucleotides line up with TRBD2. CDR1 and CDR2 (germline): SGHTA, FQGNSA. V was pared by 5 bases and J by 9 bases, with 15 bases of the junction left unmatched. The CDR3 runs 16 residues.

This clonotype was counted a few times. The CDR3 DNA reads as TGTGCCAGCAGTTTACGGGAAGGGGTGGGTTACGAGCAGTACTTC. Translated, it gives CASSLREGVGYEQYF. This chain links TRBV27 with TRBJ2-7, with D perhaps being TRBD1 or TRBD2 (5 bases each). Trimming pared 2 bases from V and 4 bases from J, leaving 15 bases between. Germline V gene data show CDR1 as MNHEY and CDR2 as SMNVEV (reference sequence). This CDR3 is built from 15 residues.

By proportion, this clonotype is medium-sized. This chain uses TRBV20-1 with TRBJ2-1, with unresolved D. V lost 6 bases and J 6 bases, leaving 6 bases between the germline ends. Germline V gene data show CDR1 as DFQATT and CDR2 as SNEGSKA (reference sequence). CDR3 size: 10 residues. CDR3 sequence reads: CSAERNEQFF. The CDR3 DNA is TGCAGTGCCGAACGCAATGAGCAGTTCTTC.

This chain uses TRBV30 with TRBJ2-1, with D perhaps matching TRBD2 (6 bases). Trimming removed 3 bases at V and 10 bases at J, with 25 bases between. Germline assignment: CDR1 GTSNPN and CDR2 SVGIG (reference sequence). This CDR3 spans 16 amino acids. The CDR3 sequence is CAWSRQTSSGSREQFF. CDR3 nucleotide sequence: TGTGCCTGGAGCAGACAGACAAGTAGCGGTAGCAGAGAGCAGTTCTTC. Complete variable domain (other parts from reference TRBV30 and TRBJ2-1): SQTIHQWPATLVQPVGSPLSLECTVEGTSNPNLYWYRQAAGRGLQLLFYSVGIGQISSEVPQNLSASRPQDRQFILSSKKLLLSDSGFYLCAWSRQTSSGSREQFFGPGTRLTVL.

This clonotype was counted at least ten times. The chain is built from TRBV7-2 and TRBJ1-2; TRBD1 is a possible D gene (5 bases). The CDR3 sequence is 16 residues long. Trimming shortened V by 5 bases and J by 2 bases, and 18 bases separated the two germline ends. Germline lookup yields CDR1 SGHTA and CDR2 FQGNSA. The CDR3 here is CASSVSGTGGNYGYTF. CDR3 coding DNA: TGTGCCAGCAGCGTCTCCGGGACTGGCGGCAACTATGGCTACACCTTC.

This clonotype was seen at least ten times. This chain uses TRBV19 with TRBJ1-5; no firm D call. The CDR3 runs 15 residues. The ends were cut back, 3 bases at V and 4 bases at J, with 13 bases in the middle. Germline V gives CDR1 LNHDA, CDR2 SQIVND (reference sequence). Written as DNA, the CDR3 is TGTGCCAGTAGTATCGTTCACTCCCAAAATCAGCCCCAGCATTTT. It codes for CASSIVHSQNQPQHF.

This clonotype was observed many times. The V call is TRBV7-2, the J call TRBJ2-3, with D tentatively TRBD1 (5 bases). This CDR3 comprises 17 residues. Germline V gives CDR1 SGHTA, CDR2 FQGNSA. V was clipped by 2 bases and J by 0 bases, with 15 bases between them. The CDR3 here is CASSLFRGDLSTDTQYF. CDR3 nucleotide sequence: TGTGCCAGCAGCTTATTTAGGGGTGATCTAAGCACAGATACGCAGTATTTT.

Many counts were recorded for this clonotype. The chain uses TRBV7-9 and TRBJ2-5; D gene uncertain. This CDR3 has 14 amino acids. Germline CDR1 and CDR2: SEHNR and FQNEAQ (reference sequence). V dropped 2 bases and J dropped 2 bases, with 9 bases sitting between them. CDR3 sequence: CASSLFGPQETQYF. In nucleotides, the CDR3 is TGTGCCAGCAGCTTATTTGGCCCACAAGAGACCCAGTACTTC.

By sample fraction, this clonotype is medium-sized (0.01 to 0.1%). V is TRBV20-1 and J is TRBJ2-7, with TRBD2 identical over 8 bases. The CDR3 has 16 amino acids. CDR1 and CDR2 (germline): DFQATT, SNEGSKA (reference sequence). The junction had 10 bases not matched to a gene; V was cut back by 1 base and J by 2 bases. CDR3 region: CSARVVWTAGAYEQYF. The DNA for the CDR3 is TGCAGTGCTAGAGTCGTATGGACAGCGGGGGCCTACGAGCAGTACTTC.

The chain carries TRBV24-1 and TRBJ2-3, with 9 nucleotides matching TRBD1. The CDR3 extends over 14 amino acids. The V gene's germline CDR1 is KGHDR and CDR2 SFDVKD. Losses at the gene ends were 9 bases for V and 2 bases for J; bases not matched to a gene: 5. The CDR3 sequence: CATARTGDTDTQYF. CDR3 nucleotide sequence: TGTGCCACCGCCCGGACAGGGGACACAGATACGCAGTATTTT.

This clonotype appeared many times. The chain recombines TRBV20-1 with TRBJ1-2; TRBD1 is a possible D gene (5 bases). Looked up from germline, CDR1 is DFQATT and CDR2 is SNEGSKA (reference sequence). The CDR3 is 14 amino acids. V was shortened by 0 bases and J by 3 bases, with 11 bases between the two germline ends. Written as DNA, the CDR3 is TGCAGTGCTAGAGAGAGGGGACTCTACTATGGCTACACCTTC. Translation: CSARERGLYYGYTF.

This clonotype was observed at least ten times. The rearrangement links TRBV28 to TRBJ2-3, with TRBD2 matching over 8 bases. This CDR3 contains 15 residues. V was clipped by 5 bases and J by 3 bases; unmatched bases: 7. Germline loops: CDR1 MDHEN, CDR2 SYDVKM. The CDR3 is CASSGPTGGTDTQYF. CDR3 DNA: TGTGCCAGCAGTGGACCTACGGGGGGGACAGATACGCAGTATTTT.

CDR3 nucleotides: TGTGCCAGCAGCTTCGATCCGATCAATGAGCAGTTCTTC. This sequence encodes CASSFDPINEQFF. V usage is TRBV7-3 and J usage is TRBJ2-1; D unresolved. The CDR3 runs 13 residues. From germline, CDR1 is SGHTA and CDR2 FQGTGA. The ends were cut back, 3 bases at V and 6 bases at J, with 9 bases in the middle.

This clonotype was detected a few times. The CDR3 here is CASSFYSPKQETQYF. In DNA, the CDR3 is TGTGCCAGCAGTTTCTATAGTCCCAAACAAGAGACCCAGTACTTC. The rearrangement uses TRBV28 and TRBJ2-5, with D hard to call. The V end was cut by 3 bases, the J end by 2 bases, with 13 bases between. Looked up from germline, CDR1 is MDHEN and CDR2 is SYDVKM. The CDR3 spans 15 residues.

The chain couples TRBV20-1 to TRBJ2-1; the D gene is possibly TRBD2 (6 bases). Per germline, CDR1 DFQATT and CDR2 SNEGSKA (reference sequence). Trimming left V 6 bases short and J 9 bases short, with 24 bases between. The CDR3 extends over 15 amino acids. CDR3 coding DNA: TGCAGTGCGACGCCACGGCGGGACCCGGTACGTGAGCAGTTCTTC. As protein: CSATPRRDPVREQFF.

This clonotype was observed at least ten times. This chain connects TRBV20-1 to TRBJ2-1; 13 bases map to TRBD2. Germline trimming cut 6 bases from V and 6 bases from J; bases unmatched to any gene: 8. Germline V gene data show CDR1 as DFQATT and CDR2 as SNEGSKA (reference sequence). The CDR3 is made up of 15 amino acids. The DNA for the CDR3 is TGCAGTGCGTACCTACTAGCGGGAGGGTTCAATGAGCAGTTCTTC. It encodes CSAYLLAGGFNEQFF.

The sample holds many counts of this clonotype. The V gene is TRBV20-1, the J gene TRBJ2-7, with D perhaps assigned TRBD1 or TRBD2 (5 bases each). There are 15 residues in the CDR3. Trimming stripped 0 bases from V and 1 base from J, with 13 bases between. In germline, CDR1 is DFQATT, CDR2 SNEGSKA (reference sequence). This CDR3 reads CSAREPGRGSYEQYF. The CDR3 DNA is TGCAGTGCTAGAGAGCCGGGACGGGGATCCTACGAGCAGTACTTC.

This clonotype showed up many times. The rearrangement links TRBV12-3 or TRBV12-4 to TRBJ2-1; 8 nucleotides agree with TRBD2. J was trimmed by 4 bases and V by 2 bases; bases with no gene match: 4. This CDR3 contains 15 residues. In nucleotides, the CDR3 is TGTGCCAGCAGTTTATCAGCGGGAGTGTACAATGAGCAGTTCTTC. Its translation is CASSLSAGVYNEQFF.

This clonotype was recorded at least ten times. The chain links TRBV5-5 to TRBJ2-5; the D is unclear. V lost 4 bases and J 5 bases, leaving 18 bases between the germline ends. CDR1 and CDR2 from the germline V gene are SGHKS and YYEKEE (reference sequence). This CDR3 is 15 amino acids long. CDR3: CASSHLDPKRETQYF. The CDR3 DNA reads TGTGCCAGCAGCCATCTAGACCCAAAAAGGGAGACCCAGTACTTC.

This clonotype appeared many times. The V gene is TRBV3-1, the J gene TRBJ2-2; no clear D gene. In germline, CDR1 is LGHDT, CDR2 YNNKEL (reference sequence). Trimming shortened V by 1 base and J by 6 bases, and 6 bases separated the two germline ends. The CDR3 runs 13 residues. The CDR3 DNA is TGTGCCAGCAGCCAAGGGGTAGCCGGGGAGCTGTTTTTT. Protein sequence: CASSQGVAGELFF.

The chain carries TRBV20-1 and TRBJ2-2; 7 bases are a match to TRBD1. V was pared by 0 bases and J by 4 bases, with 8 bases of the junction left unmatched. In germline, CDR1 is DFQATT, CDR2 SNEGSKA (reference sequence). The CDR3 spans 16 residues. CDR3 region: CSARDFRQGSTGELFF. The CDR3 bases are TGCAGTGCTAGAGATTTCCGACAGGGCAGCACCGGGGAGCTGTTTTTT.